These 3 T cell receptor beta chains originate from one sample sequenced in a study of blood T cells in healthy people across ages. PCR was performed a second time for roughly 7 to 12 cycles using a sample-barcoded 5' primer and a J-beta primer mix. TCRdb used MiXCR to reprocess the 5' RACE reads, holding one entry per CDR3 protein. This sample yields about 1.7 million distinct CDR3 sequences, of which roughly 27% are seen a single time; roughly 8% belongs to the top ten. Source material: blood. Every receptor here comes from a woman aged 25 to 45 in good health.

This chain uses TRBV29-1 with TRBJ1-1; no clear D gene. V lost 4 bases, J lost 2 bases, and 14 bases lay in between. The CDR3 runs to 14 residues. Germline-derived CDR1 and CDR2 are SQVTM and ANQGSEA. The CDR3 nucleotides read TGCAGCGTTGGCTTACTGGGGATAAACACTGAAGCTTTCTTT. Translation gives CSVGLLGINTEAFF.

This clonotype was recorded only once. The chain recombines TRBV6-6 with TRBJ1-5, with 10 positions matching TRBD1. This CDR3 has 16 amino acids. Germline CDR1 and CDR2: MNHNY and SVGAGI (reference sequence). The V and J ends lost 7 bases and 2 bases, in that order; junction bases with no gene match: 8. In DNA, the CDR3 is TGTGCCAGCATAGACAGGGGGCGGTTAGGCAATCAGCCCCAGCATTTT. As protein: CASIDRGRLGNQPQHF.

This clonotype was counted a few times. The chain recombines TRBV11-2 with TRBJ1-2; D uncertain. Between the trimmed V and J ends, which lost 0 bases and 4 bases, there was a span of 18 bases. CDR3 length: 17 amino acids. The germline gives CDR1 SGHAT, CDR2 FQNNGV. CDR3 nucleotide sequence: TGTGCCAGCAGCTTAGACCGCGTTTTTGGGGATCGCTATGGCTACACCTTC. Its translation is CASSLDRVFGDRYGYTF. Full variable domain (remainder filled in from reference TRBV11-2 and TRBJ1-2): EAGVAQSPRYKIIEKRQSVAFWCNPISGHATLYWYQQILGQGPKLLIQFQNNGVVDDSQLPKDRFSAERLKGVDSTLKIQPAKLEDSAVYLCASSLDRVFGDRYGYTFGSGTRLTVV.